Each of the 2 T cell receptor beta chains below was sequenced from the same sample in a study of cytomegalovirus exposure and HLA in healthy donors. Using immunoSEQ multiplex PCR, the repertoire was profiled, and TCRdb retains in-frame clones only, with some absent. The sample holds about 73,000 clones, approximately 96% seen once. Sequencing was done on a sample of PBMCs. Receptor source: a man younger than 35 in good health and CMV-seronegative.

The chain carries TRBV6-5 and TRBJ2-7; D perhaps matches TRBD1 (5 bases). The V end lost 6 bases, the J end lost 6 bases, and 15 bases lay between the germline ends. Germline V gene data show CDR1 as MNHEY and CDR2 as SVGAGI. The CDR3 runs 13 residues. The DNA of the CDR3 is TGTGCCAGCAGCCTTATCAGGGATGCCGAGCAGTACTTC. This encodes CASSLIRDAEQYF.

The chain is built from TRBV28 and TRBJ1-2; perhaps TRBD1 as D (6 bases). V was shortened by 4 bases and J by 6 bases, with 6 bases between the two germline ends. This CDR3 spans 11 amino acids. Germline V gives CDR1 MDHEN, CDR2 SYDVKM. The CDR3 DNA is TGTGCCAGCAGTTCAGGGGATGGCTACACCTTC. It yields the protein CASSSGDGYTF.